This is a list of T cell receptor beta chains from one sample in a study of monozygotic twins with inflammatory bowel disease. TCRdb reprocessed the 5' RACE reads, with one entry per CDR3 protein and no DNA. In all, the sample yields about 380,000 distinct CDR3 sequences. Sequencing was performed on blood. Receptors were obtained from a human donor with ulcerative colitis or Crohn's disease, or a healthy co-twin of an affected twin (not recorded which). Each CDR3 is given with its conserved first and last residue.

v_call: TRBV6-2/TRBV6-3
j_call: TRBJ1-1
cdr3_aa: CASSYSRGRSMNTEAFF

v_call: TRBV4-1
j_call: TRBJ1-4
cdr3_aa: CASSPKRWGEKLFF

v_call: TRBV20-1
j_call: TRBJ2-3
cdr3_aa: CSARDRLAGATDTQYF

v_call: TRBV7-2
j_call: TRBJ1-5
cdr3_aa: CASSLEGALGNQPQHF

v_call: TRBV24-1
j_call: TRBJ2-4
cdr3_aa: CATDPGQGETENIQYF

v_call: TRBV7-8
j_call: TRBJ2-3
cdr3_aa: CASSLYLSGGDADTQYF

v_call: TRBV7-2
j_call: TRBJ2-2
cdr3_aa: CASSLRGSGTGELFF

v_call: TRBV7-2
j_call: TRBJ1-5
cdr3_aa: CASSPQGSQPQHF

v_call: TRBV7-8
j_call: TRBJ2-7
cdr3_aa: CASRGTASYEQYF

v_call: TRBV3-1
j_call: TRBJ2-4
cdr3_aa: CASSPELGGFAKNIQYF

v_call: TRBV24-1
j_call: TRBJ1-1
cdr3_aa: CATSHGRVNTEAFF

v_call: TRBV7-9
j_call: TRBJ2-1
cdr3_aa: CASSPRGTAYNEQFF

v_call: TRBV7-9
j_call: TRBJ2-4
cdr3_aa: CASSIPGLGQNIQYF

v_call: TRBV5-1
j_call: TRBJ2-1
cdr3_aa: CASSPASGGATDEQFF

v_call: TRBV6-5
j_call: TRBJ2-1
cdr3_aa: CASSYRGIAYNEQFF

v_call: TRBV24-1
j_call: TRBJ2-5
cdr3_aa: CATSDSGTGSETQYF

v_call: TRBV18
j_call: TRBJ2-1
cdr3_aa: CASSTTSGGVYNEQFF

v_call: TRBV27
j_call: TRBJ1-2
cdr3_aa: CASSLSQGAVVDGYTF

v_call: TRBV20-1
j_call: TRBJ2-6
cdr3_aa: CSASGTGSGANVLTF

v_call: TRBV5-1
j_call: TRBJ2-5
cdr3_aa: CASYVDVRDAGVETQYF

v_call: TRBV14
j_call: TRBJ1-2
cdr3_aa: CASSQFTTGGAYGYTF

v_call: TRBV7-2
j_call: TRBJ2-1
cdr3_aa: CASSPTWDEQFF

v_call: TRBV6-2/TRBV6-3
j_call: TRBJ2-1
cdr3_aa: CASSSPSFYWGDNEQFF

v_call: TRBV5-1
j_call: TRBJ2-2
cdr3_aa: CASSWGTENTGELFF

v_call: TRBV15
j_call: TRBJ2-1
cdr3_aa: CATSRDAGGAYNEQFF

v_call: TRBV7-9
j_call: TRBJ2-1
cdr3_aa: CASSFTMGYNEQFF

v_call: TRBV4-1
j_call: TRBJ2-5
cdr3_aa: CVSSQGPRNQETQYF

v_call: TRBV7-6
j_call: TRBJ1-5
cdr3_aa: CASSLTTGPYSNQPQHF

v_call: TRBV20-1
j_call: TRBJ2-3
cdr3_aa: CSARVPWSTDTQYF

v_call: TRBV29-1
j_call: TRBJ2-1
cdr3_aa: CSVAAGNEQFF

v_call: TRBV5-1
j_call: TRBJ1-1
cdr3_aa: CASSLLRMNTEAFF

v_call: TRBV5-5
j_call: TRBJ2-2
cdr3_aa: CASSMGQTNTGELFF

v_call: TRBV3-1
j_call: TRBJ2-7
cdr3_aa: CASSQVDPAPNEQYF

v_call: TRBV10-3
j_call: TRBJ1-2
cdr3_aa: CAISPGVMNYGYTF

v_call: TRBV7-3
j_call: TRBJ2-1
cdr3_aa: CASSPQGNEQFF

v_call: TRBV19
j_call: TRBJ2-3
cdr3_aa: CASSREESVRRYF

v_call: TRBV4-3
j_call: TRBJ2-7
cdr3_aa: CASSQGKTGARYEQYF

v_call: TRBV11-3
j_call: TRBJ2-3
cdr3_aa: CASSIEGGATDTQYF

v_call: TRBV24-1
j_call: TRBJ1-5
cdr3_aa: CATSDRGTVSNQPQHF

v_call: TRBV7-2
j_call: TRBJ1-2
cdr3_aa: CASSYTTGLSNYGYTF

v_call: TRBV7-7
j_call: TRBJ2-5
cdr3_aa: CASGFGGGEKTQYF

v_call: TRBV5-1
j_call: TRBJ2-4
cdr3_aa: CASSEQGGGNIQYF

v_call: TRBV7-9
j_call: TRBJ1-2
cdr3_aa: CASSTGDSTSNHGYTF

v_call: TRBV5-5
j_call: TRBJ2-7
cdr3_aa: CASSLTSRLSEQYF

v_call: TRBV20-1
j_call: TRBJ2-3
cdr3_aa: CSARAIIEDKDTQYF

v_call: TRBV5-1
j_call: TRBJ2-1
cdr3_aa: CASSYRAGTNPEQFF

v_call: TRBV5-1
j_call: TRBJ2-7
cdr3_aa: CASSLDSSWGEQYF

v_call: TRBV5-5
j_call: TRBJ1-4
cdr3_aa: CASSPGGGDEKLFF

v_call: TRBV2
j_call: TRBJ2-2
cdr3_aa: CASGEDSTNTGELFF

v_call: TRBV7-8
j_call: TRBJ1-1
cdr3_aa: CASSLKGALNTEAFF

v_call: TRBV28
j_call: TRBJ1-2
cdr3_aa: CASSISTGVDYGYTF